Listed below are T cell receptor beta chains from one sample, sequenced in a study of CD8+CD57+ T cells in acquired aplastic anemia. MiXCR, applied by TCRdb to the reads, yields one record per CDR3 protein. In the table there are 150,000 to 180,000 distinct CDR3 sequences, approximately 52% of which are singletons. Sequenced sample: sorted CD4+, CD8+, or CD8+CD57+ T cells (not recorded which) from PBMCs. These receptors originate from a human donor with aplastic anemia. The CDR3 runs from the conserved cysteine through the conserved F or W. The order of the fields is CDR3 length, J gene, clone size, V gene, D gene, CDR3 DNA, CDR3 protein. D genes are given only for firm matches. Clone size, where shown, is once, few, many, or a class for clones that have expanded.

14,TRBJ1-2,many,TRBV20-1,NA,TGCAGTGCTAGAGATGGGAGCGCCCGGTATGGCTACACCTTC,CSARDGSARYGYTF
14,TRBJ1-2,NA,TRBV12-3/TRBV12-4,NA,TGTGCCAGCCACCCTGGGGGGCGCCACTATGGCTACACCTTC,CASHPGGRHYGYTF
15,TRBJ1-1,NA,TRBV5-1,NA,TGCGCCAGCAGCTTGGACAGCGCGGGAGGAACTGAGGCTTTCTTT,CASSLDSAGGTEAFF
14,TRBJ2-7,NA,TRBV2,NA,TGTGCCAGCAGTGAAATAGGGCGTCGGTACGAGCAGTACTTC,CASSEIGRRYEQYF
17,TRBJ2-5,NA,TRBV24-1,NA,TGTGCCACCAGTGGGGTGGGGGAGGGGGCGTACCAAGAGACCCAGTACTTC,CATSGVGEGAYQETQYF
14,TRBJ2-7,few,TRBV28,NA,TGTGCCAGCAGTTTATCTGGGGGATTCCACGAGCAGTACTTC,CASSLSGGFHEQYF
14,TRBJ2-3,NA,TRBV7-9,TRBD2,TGTGCCAGCACCCCGGCGGGGGGCACAGATACGCAGTATTTT,CASTPAGGTDTQYF
13,TRBJ2-5,NA,TRBV2,NA,TGTGCCAGCAGTGGGGCGAACCAAGAGACCCAGTACTTC,CASSGANQETQYF
12,TRBJ2-7,once,TRBV20-1,NA,TGCAGTGCTAGGCCAACAGGTGTCGAGCAGTACTTC,CSARPTGVEQYF
15,TRBJ2-7,few,TRBV7-8,NA,TGTGCCAGCGGCCGGGGTGGGGTGCGCTCCTACGAGCAGTACTTC,CASGRGGVRSYEQYF
12,TRBJ2-5,NA,TRBV20-1,NA,TGCAGTCCAAAACGGGGACTGGAGACCCAGTACTTC,CSPKRGLETQYF
15,TRBJ2-5,NA,TRBV7-7,TRBD2,TGTGCTAGCAGCTTAGCGGGAACCTACCGAGAGACCCAGTACTTC,CASSLAGTYRETQYF
15,TRBJ2-7,few,TRBV29-1,NA,TGCAGCGCTATAGGAACAGGAGCCAACTCCTACGAGCAGTACTTC,CSAIGTGANSYEQYF
13,TRBJ1-2,NA,TRBV10-3,TRBD1,TGTGCCATCAGTGAGTCCACAGGGGATGGCTACACCTTC,CAISESTGDGYTF
13,TRBJ1-2,NA,TRBV7-9,NA,TGTGCCAGCAGCTTTACTGGGAACTATGGCTACACCTTC,CASSFTGNYGYTF
13,TRBJ2-3,NA,TRBV29-1,TRBD1,TGCAGCGTTGGACAGGGGGCTGGGGATACGCAGTATTTT,CSVGQGAGDTQYF
14,TRBJ2-7,many,TRBV7-9,NA,TGTGCCAGCAGTCCGGGGAGCCATACCTACGAGCAGTACTTC,CASSPGSHTYEQYF
15,TRBJ2-7,NA,TRBV15,TRBD1,TGTGCCACCAGCAGAGGCCGTGGACAGGCTTACGAGCAGTACTTC,CATSRGRGQAYEQYF
17,TRBJ2-7,NA,TRBV4-1,TRBD2,TGCGCCAGCAGCCAAGATCAGGGCGGGGGGACGCCTTACGAGCAGTACTTC,CASSQDQGGGTPYEQYF
16,TRBJ1-6,NA,TRBV10-3,TRBD1,TGTGCCATCAAACCGGGACAGGGGGCCTATAATTCACCCCTCCACTTT,CAIKPGQGAYNSPLHF
15,TRBJ1-1,few,TRBV6-5,TRBD1,TGTGCCAGCAGTTATATGACAGGGCTTAACACTGAAGCTTTCTTT,CASSYMTGLNTEAFF
13,TRBJ1-1,many,TRBV5-6,NA,TGTGCCAGCAGCTTTGTGGGGAGCACTGAAGCTTTCTTT,CASSFVGSTEAFF
15,TRBJ2-1,NA,TRBV15,TRBD2,TGTGCCACCAGCAGTAGCAGCGGGGGGGTGGATGAGCAGTTCTTC,CATSSSSGGVDEQFF
15,TRBJ1-2,once,TRBV4-3,NA,TGCGCCAGCAGCCAAGATACAGGATCTGACTATAGCTACACCTTC,CASSQDTGSDYSYTF
18,TRBJ2-1,NA,TRBV5-1,TRBD1,TGCGCCAGCAGCTTGGCCTCGAGGGGACAGAAATTAAACAATGAGCAGTTCTTC,CASSLASRGQKLNNEQFF
17,TRBJ1-2,few,TRBV7-8,TRBD1,TGTGCCAGCAGCGCATCCGCGGTCGGAGACAGGGACCGAGGCTACACCTTC,CASSASAVGDRDRGYTF
15,TRBJ1-3,NA,TRBV7-9,NA,TGTGCCAGCAGCTTAACGACAGGCACTGGAAACACCATATATTTT,CASSLTTGTGNTIYF
15,TRBJ1-1,many,TRBV19,TRBD1,TGTGCCAGTAGTATGGGCAGGGGGCGAGGCACTGAAGCTTTCTTT,CASSMGRGRGTEAFF
13,TRBJ2-1,NA,TRBV20-1,TRBD2,TGCAGTGACGTGGGGGGGGACTACAATGAGCAGTTCTTC,CSDVGGDYNEQFF
17,TRBJ1-1,NA,TRBV24-1,NA,TGTGCCACCAGTGACGACGGCCTACAGGTTATGAACACTGAAGCTTTCTTT,CATSDDGLQVMNTEAFF
16,TRBJ2-1,few,TRBV27,NA,TGTGCCAGCAGTTTTGGAGCAGGGGAGTACGTCGATGAGCAGTTCTTC,CASSFGAGEYVDEQFF
12,TRBJ2-5,NA,TRBV7-6,TRBD1,TGTGGCAGCAGCTTAGACAGGGAGAACCAGTACTTC,CGSSLDRENQYF
15,TRBJ1-2,many,TRBV20-1,NA,TGCAGTGCTAGAGACCCGGCGGACATGTGGTTAGGCTACACCTTC,CSARDPADMWLGYTF
16,TRBJ2-5,many,TRBV5-1,NA,TGCGCCAGCCTATCAGGAGGACCGAGGAGCCAAGAGACCCAGTACTTC,CASLSGGPRSQETQYF
14,TRBJ2-3,NA,TRBV2,NA,TGTGCCAGCAGTGAACGGGCCCCGCCAGATACGCAGTATTTT,CASSERAPPDTQYF
13,TRBJ1-3,once,TRBV12-3/TRBV12-4,NA,TGTGCCAGCAGGGGGGTGCCAGGAAACACCATATATTTT,CASRGVPGNTIYF
17,TRBJ2-7,NA,TRBV10-3,TRBD1,TGTGCCAGCAGCTTAGGAGGCGGGACAGGGGGCCCCTACGAGCAGTACTTC,CASSLGGGTGGPYEQYF
14,TRBJ1-1,many,TRBV5-1,NA,TGCGCCAGCACCCCTGAATGGGGGGACCCTGAAGCTTTCTTT,CASTPEWGDPEAFF
16,TRBJ2-7,NA,TRBV27,NA,TGTGCCAGCAGTTACTCAACAGGGGACTTAACCTACGAGCAGTACTTC,CASSYSTGDLTYEQYF
13,TRBJ1-2,NA,TRBV7-9,TRBD1,TGTGCCAGCAGCGCCACAGGGGTCTATGGCTACACCTTC,CASSATGVYGYTF
12,TRBJ1-2,NA,TRBV19,NA,TGTGCCAGTAGTATGGGCACCTATGGCTACACCTTC,CASSMGTYGYTF
14,TRBJ2-3,once,TRBV19,NA,TGTGCCAGTAAGCAGGAGGGGATAACAGATACGCAGTATTTT,CASKQEGITDTQYF
13,TRBJ1-1,NA,TRBV29-1,TRBD1,TGCAGCGCTAGACAGGGGACGGGGACTGAAGCTTTCTTT,CSARQGTGTEAFF
15,TRBJ2-1,many,TRBV12-3/TRBV12-4,NA,TGTGCCAGCAGTTTTGGCGAGAGCTCCTACAATGAGCAGTTCTTC,CASSFGESSYNEQFF
14,TRBJ1-5,NA,TRBV19,NA,TGTGCCAGTAGTCTGGGCCCCTACAATCAGCCCCAGCATTTT,CASSLGPYNQPQHF
13,TRBJ2-3,once,TRBV20-1,TRBD2,TGCAGTGCGAAGGCGGGGGGGACAGATACGCAGTATTTT,CSAKAGGTDTQYF
13,TRBJ1-1,few,TRBV7-6,NA,TGTGCCAGCAGCTTAGAGGCTAACACTGAAGCTTTCTTT,CASSLEANTEAFF
14,TRBJ1-6,NA,TRBV6-1,NA,TGTGCCAGCACCTGGTGTGGGGCTAATTCACCCCTCCACTTT,CASTWCGANSPLHF
14,TRBJ1-6,NA,TRBV2,NA,TGTGCCAGCAGTGACCCACATCCGGTGGGGCCCCTCCACTTT,CASSDPHPVGPLHF
16,TRBJ2-1,once,TRBV15,NA,TGTGCCACCAGCAGAGATGGGCTAGCATCCCTCAATGAGCAGTTCTTC,CATSRDGLASLNEQFF
11,TRBJ1-2,NA,TRBV7-9,NA,TGTGCCGGCGGGGGAAACCATGGCTACACCTTC,CAGGGNHGYTF
17,TRBJ1-2,NA,TRBV10-3,TRBD1,TGTGCCATCAGAGGGGCACAGGGGGCTTCTCCAGACTATGGCTACACCTTC,CAIRGAQGASPDYGYTF
12,TRBJ2-3,NA,TRBV2,NA,TGTGCCAGCAGTGTTTACACAGATACGCAGTATTTT,CASSVYTDTQYF
16,TRBJ2-3,NA,TRBV6-5,TRBD2,TGTGCCAGCAGCCCCTGGACTAGCGGGGTATCAGATACGCAGTATTTT,CASSPWTSGVSDTQYF
13,TRBJ2-7,once,TRBV19,NA,TGTGCCAGTAGTATTAGTGGCACCTACGAGCAGTACTTC,CASSISGTYEQYF
13,TRBJ1-5,many,TRBV10-3,NA,TGTGCCATCAGTGAGGGGGTGGCTCAGCCCCAGCATTTT,CAISEGVAQPQHF
12,TRBJ1-4,many,TRBV7-8,NA,TGTGCCAGCAGCTTAAAGTATGAAAAACTGTTTTTT,CASSLKYEKLFF
15,TRBJ1-1,few,TRBV19,NA,TGTGCCTCTAACGCCCAGGGGTTGTTGGTGGCTGAAGCTTTCTTT,CASNAQGLLVAEAFF